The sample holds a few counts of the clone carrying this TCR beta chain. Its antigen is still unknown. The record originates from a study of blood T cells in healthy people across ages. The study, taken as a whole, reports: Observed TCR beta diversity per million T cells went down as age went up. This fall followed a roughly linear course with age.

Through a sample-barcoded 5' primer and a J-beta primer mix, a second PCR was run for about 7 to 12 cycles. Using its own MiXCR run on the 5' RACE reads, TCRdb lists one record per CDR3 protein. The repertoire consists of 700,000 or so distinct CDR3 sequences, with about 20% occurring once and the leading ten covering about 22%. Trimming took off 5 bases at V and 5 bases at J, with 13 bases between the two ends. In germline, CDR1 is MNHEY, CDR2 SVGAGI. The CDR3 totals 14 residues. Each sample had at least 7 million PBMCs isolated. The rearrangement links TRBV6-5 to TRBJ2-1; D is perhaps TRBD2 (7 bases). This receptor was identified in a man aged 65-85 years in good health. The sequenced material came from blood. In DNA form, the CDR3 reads TGTGCCAGCAGTACAGCGGGACAAAACAATGAGCAGTTCTTC. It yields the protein CASSTAGQNNEQFF.